This T cell receptor beta chain came from a study of human T cells and chemical hapten exposure. Study-wide context: From small differences in pooled library volume came most of the variation in per-sample TCR yields. Study-level points and caveats: The number of TCRs above 1 in 1000 frequency did not change after DPC sensitization.

This clonotype came up a few times. Its specificity is not known. Unique molecular identifiers were affixed to discrete cDNA molecules within the library. TCRdb re-called the RACE reads with MiXCR, one entry per CDR3 protein. The sample records some 90,000 distinct CDR3 sequences, about 8.7% being singletons. V was pared by 1 base and J by 2 bases, with 15 bases between. CDR1 and CDR2 from the germline V gene are SEHNR and FQNEAQ (reference sequence). The CDR3 sequence is 16 residues long. The time point is: healthy volunteer bleed at 2 weeks. Unfractionated whole blood was the source of the extracted total RNA.

The sample was whole blood. This chain links TRBV7-9 with TRBJ2-7; D might be TRBD2 (6 bases). The clonotype comes from a female donor in good health. Some clones in this sample may be carry-over from other donors' samples. The CDR3 nucleotides read TGTGCCAGCAGCTTAGAACGCGGGACGAGGCCCTACGAGCAGTACTTC. Encoded protein: CASSLERGTRPYEQYF.